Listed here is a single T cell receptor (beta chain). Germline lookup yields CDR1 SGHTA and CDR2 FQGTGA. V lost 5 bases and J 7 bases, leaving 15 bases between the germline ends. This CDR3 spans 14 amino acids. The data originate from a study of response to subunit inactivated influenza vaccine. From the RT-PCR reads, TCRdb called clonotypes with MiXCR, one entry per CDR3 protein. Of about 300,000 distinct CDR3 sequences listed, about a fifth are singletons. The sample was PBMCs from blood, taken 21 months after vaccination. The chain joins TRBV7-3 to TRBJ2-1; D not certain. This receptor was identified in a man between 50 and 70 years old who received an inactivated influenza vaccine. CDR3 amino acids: CASSIGFGRNEQFF. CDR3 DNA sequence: TGTGCCAGCAGCATTGGCTTCGGAAGGAATGAGCAGTTCTTC.